This TCR delta chain was identified during a study of Vδ1+ human thymocytes (dated by TCRdb to 2016 to 2019). Context from the whole study: As a data resource, the study described the mRNA-level TRG and TRD CDR3 repertoires of highly purified Vdelta1+ thymocytes obtained from young children. Validation of the multiplex-based CDR3 amplicon strategy against 5'RACE-based CDR3 amplicon generation methods had been performed previously. General findings and caveats noted by the study authors: Numerous TRG clonotypes were shared among donors (up to roughly 6.9x10^3), while TRD repertoires were essentially private (a maximum of roughly 100 shared). Because unexpected Vdelta2 sequences could lead to misinterpretation of bulk repertoire data, the authors recommended using highly purified populations and validating at the single-cell level. Donors did not cluster by age or sex, so the analyses were not stratified by age or sex. Thymic TRG and TRD repertoires appeared highly polyclonal with Gaussian CDR3 length distributions, unlike oligoclonal peripheral blood repertoires. Even though sort purity was high, roughly 21% of thymic TRD sequences were Vdelta2 (and few were Vdelta3), which was not the case for the peripheral blood Vdelta1+ controls.

Thymic samples were depleted of alphabeta T cells, then CD3+ TCRVdelta1+ TCRVdelta2- thymocytes were FACS-sorted. Sorted Vdelta1+ thymocyte purity ranged from roughly 98% to 99.6%. The thymic specimens were obtained from fewer than 10 paediatric patients, aged roughly 5 days to 16 months, who were having corrective cardiac surgery. Thymic tissue was dispersed, and mononuclear cells were isolated on a Histopaque-1077 density gradient. For staining, the antibodies used were anti-TCRVdelta1 clone TS8.2, anti-TCRVdelta2 clone B6, anti-CD3 clone HIT3a and anti-TCRalphabeta clone IP26. RNA was extracted with the RNeasy mini kit and reverse transcribed using Superscript III. Multiplex PCR was used to generate CDR3 amplicons, with pooled V-gene forward primers and a constant-region reverse primer carrying Illumina adaptor overhangs. After gel purification, the amplicons were indexed with Nextera index primers over eight extra PCR cycles and then purified using AMPure XP beads. Sequencing of libraries was performed on an Illumina MiSeq using paired-end 250 bp reads, dual indexing and an approximately 21% PhiX spike-in. Per the source publication's procedure: Read quality was checked with FastQC, and TRG read pairs were merged using ea-utils fastq-join. IMGT/HighV-QUEST was used to annotate sequences, retaining only productive sequences with an unambiguous V-gene assignment, and each clonotype was defined by an identical CDR3 sequence. For downstream analysis, the tools were VDJtools 1.1.1, tcR 2.2.3, Treemap and vegan Shannon diversity in R 3.4.4. TCRdb recomputed clones from the public reads with CATT; identical DNA rows were then combined. For this entry, the V and J calls and clone size follow TCRdb and not the study's own pipeline. The sample data list about 58,000 delta-chain clones, and around 15% of these were observed just once. The top ten clonotypes cover 0.3% to 0.45% of the sample.

The CDR3 starts with the cysteine, ends with the phenylalanine, and has 21 residues. Just CDR3 DNA is preserved here, 63 bases in frame from base 1. V is pruned by 0 bases and J by 0 bases, leaving 14 bases of the junction without a gene match. Looking up the germline V gene yields CDR1 TSWWSYY and CDR2 QGS. For this clone: No cognate antigen has been identified for it. Base quality data are lacking; no much larger clone is found one base away.

Sequencing was performed on Vdelta1+ gamma-delta thymocytes from the thymus. What the cell subset or site label conveys for this sample: FACS-sorted CD3+ TCRalphabeta- TCRVdelta1+ TCRVdelta2- thymocytes. The chain is assembled from TRDV1 and TRDJ1; 12 middle bases align to TRDD3. This sequence originates from a girl less than two years old who had congenital heart surgery. In nucleotides, the sequence is TGTGCTCTTGGGGAACTTCCCGCCCTACTGGGGGATACTCCGTACACCGATAAACTCATCTTT. Its translation reads: CALGELPALLGDTPYTDKLIF.